This record looks at one T cell receptor (beta chain) sequence and its context. The target antigen is unknown. V gave up 10 bases and J gave up 1 base, with 14 bases separating them. Germline values: CDR1 LNHDA, CDR2 SQIVND (reference sequence). The CDR3 length is 13 residues. Here immunoSEQ multiplex PCR was the method, and the copy in TCRdb shows in-frame clones only, minus some. The sample lists 300,000 or so clones; roughly 70% were seen once. This record belongs to a study of cytotoxic CD8 clonotypes in ibrutinib-treated CLL. Study-wide results and caveats: Baseline-level clonality went beyond age-matched healthy donors and moved in step with circulating CD8+ T-cell counts. Sampling schedules were unmatched across sustained-remission and progressing patients.

The V and J genes are TRBV19 and TRBJ2-7, with D perhaps TRBD1 (6 bases). The TCR sequence derives from a human donor with chronic lymphocytic leukemia. This specimen consisted of PBMCs, obtained after 36 months of ibrutinib treatment. DNA for the CDR3: TGTGCCACAGGAGACAGGCCTTCCTACGAGCAGTACTTC. Translating it yields CATGDRPSYEQYF.